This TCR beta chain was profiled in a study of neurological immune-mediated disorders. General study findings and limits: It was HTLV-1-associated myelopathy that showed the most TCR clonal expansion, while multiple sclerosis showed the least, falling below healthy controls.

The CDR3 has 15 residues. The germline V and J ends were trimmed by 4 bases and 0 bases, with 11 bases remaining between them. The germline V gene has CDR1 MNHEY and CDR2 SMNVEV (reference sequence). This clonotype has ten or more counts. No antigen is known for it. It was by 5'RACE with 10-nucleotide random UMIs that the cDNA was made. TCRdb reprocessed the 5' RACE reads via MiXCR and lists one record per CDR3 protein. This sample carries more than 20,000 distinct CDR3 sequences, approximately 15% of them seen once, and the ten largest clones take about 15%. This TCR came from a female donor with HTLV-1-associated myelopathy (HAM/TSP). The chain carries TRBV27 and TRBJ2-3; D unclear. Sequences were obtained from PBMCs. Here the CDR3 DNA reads TGTGCCAGCAGTTGGCAACGGGCTAGCACAGATACGCAGTATTTT. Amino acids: CASSWQRASTDTQYF.